This T cell receptor (beta chain) was recovered during a study of T-cell reconstitution after alpha-beta-depleted transplantation in children (dated by TCRdb to the mid-2010s). In the study overall: Using TCR repertoire profiling, the study followed T-cell immune reconstitution in a quantitative way in children after TCRalphabeta/CD19-depleted allogeneic hematopoietic cell transplantation.

The library was built by means of PCR. The listed sequencing device is Illumina HiSeq 2500. TCR library preparation used molecular barcoding, with unique molecular identifiers applied to normalize quantification of the TCRbeta repertoire. TCRdb reanalyzed the raw reads on its own, using fastp at Q25 for trimming and MiXCR for clone calling, and kept in-frame beta chains. A single entry per CDR3 protein holds the most common genes and DNA from its merged rows. The sample table records around 240,000 distinct CDR3 sequences; 9.7% of these occur just once. In total, the top ten clones hold approximately 5% of the sample. This clonotype was picked up many times. Its antigen specificity is not known. It has no much larger one-base neighbor in the sample; base qualities were not kept. The V and J ends are trimmed by 4 bases and 0 bases, leaving 21 bases between them. The CDR3, from cysteine to phenylalanine, totals 19 residues. Of all the DNA, just the CDR3 is kept, 57 bases in frame from base 1.

The chain is made from TRBV12-3 or TRBV12-4 and TRBJ1-4; a tentative D call is TRBD1 (5 bases match). The sequenced sample was PBMCs from the stem cell graft donor, obtained from the stem cell graft. The sequence was obtained from a human donor who donated a stem cell graft to a child with SCID. The DNA is as follows: TGTGCCAGCAGTTCCCCGACCGGGACCCCCCGTGCAACTAATGAAAAACTGTTTTTT. Its coded protein is CASSSPTGTPRATNEKLFF.